These 21 T cell receptor beta chains came from one sample sequenced in a study of cytomegalovirus exposure and HLA in healthy donors. PCR primers comprised 60 Vbeta and 13 Jbeta primers. The assay was immunoSEQ multiplex PCR, and TCRdb's table has in-frame clones only and misses some. The sample shows approximately 130,000 clones, and approximately 1.9% sits with its ten largest clones. The sequenced sample consisted of PBMCs. Receptors originate from an older woman in good health and CMV-seronegative.

V and J are TRBV5-1 and TRBJ2-7; weak D call: TRBD2 (6 bases). The CDR3 spans 16 residues. Looked up from germline, CDR1 is SGHRS and CDR2 is YFSETQ. V was pared by 0 bases and J by 1 base, with 14 bases between. The CDR3 here is CASSLEGSGTSYEQYF. The CDR3 DNA reads TGCGCCAGCAGCTTGGAGGGGTCAGGGACTTCCTACGAGCAGTACTTC.

The J gene is TRBJ1-2, the V gene TRBV28, with 10 bases lining up with TRBD1. Trimming cost V 2 bases and J 2 bases; bases outside gene matches: 2. This CDR3 has 15 residues. CDR1 and CDR2 from the germline V gene are MDHEN and SYDVKM. The CDR3 spells CASSLGTGANYGYTF. The CDR3 nucleotides are TGTGCCAGCAGTTTAGGGACAGGGGCAAACTATGGCTACACCTTC.

The V gene is TRBV7-3, the J gene TRBJ1-1; D ambiguous. V was pared by 5 bases and J by 4 bases, with 11 bases between. This CDR3 has 13 amino acids. The germline gives CDR1 SGHTA, CDR2 FQGTGA. The CDR3 bases are TGTGCCAGCAGCCGTAGACTGGGCACTGAAGCTTTCTTT. Its translation is CASSRRLGTEAFF.

This chain joins TRBV6-6 and TRBJ1-5; TRBD1 agrees at 9 bases. J lost 1 base, V lost 2 bases, and 3 bases had no gene match. Per the germline V gene, CDR1 is MNHNY and CDR2 is SVGAGI (reference sequence). The CDR3 is 16 amino acids. CDR3 nucleotides: TGTGCCAGCAGTTACCGGACAGGGGCGAGCAATCAGCCCCAGCATTTT. This gives the protein CASSYRTGASNQPQHF.

The rearrangement uses TRBV10-3 and TRBJ2-7; TRBD2 aligns across 13 bases. The CDR3 is 15 amino acids. Trimming cost V 3 bases and J 6 bases; bases outside gene matches: 5. Germline V gene data show CDR1 as ENHRY and CDR2 as SYGVKD. This CDR3 reads CAISDTTSGGSEQYF. In DNA form, the CDR3 reads TGTGCCATCAGTGATACGACTAGCGGGGGGAGCGAGCAGTACTTC.

This chain connects TRBV27 to TRBJ1-5; 12 nucleotides align to TRBD1. V trimming: 1 base; J trimming: 6 bases; junction bases outside the gene matches: 4. Germline values: CDR1 MNHEY, CDR2 SMNVEV (reference sequence). The CDR3 consists of 16 residues. CDR3 in DNA: TGTGCCAGCAGTTTATATGGGACAGGGGGCGGTCAGCCCCAGCATTTT. It yields the protein CASSLYGTGGGQPQHF.

The chain recombines TRBV5-1 with TRBJ1-1; no reliable D call. The CDR3 is 14 residues long. Trimming pared 0 bases from V and 5 bases from J, leaving 11 bases between. CDR1 and CDR2 from the germline V gene are SGHRS and YFSETQ. The CDR3 region is CASSLERGRTEAFF. Written as DNA, the CDR3 is TGCGCCAGCAGCTTGGAGAGAGGGAGAACTGAAGCTTTCTTT.

The chain joins TRBV19 to TRBJ2-5, with TRBD2 matching over 13 bases. After removal of 3 bases from V and 5 bases from J, the junction contained 3 bases not matched to a gene. CDR1 is LNHDA and CDR2 is SQIVND in the germline V gene (reference sequence). This CDR3 contains 15 residues. Here the CDR3 DNA reads TGTGCCAGTAGTATGGGACTAGCGGGACGTGAGACCCAGTACTTC. Translation: CASSMGLAGRETQYF.

The chain is built from TRBV6-5 and TRBJ1-2; 7 positions match TRBD1. The germline V gene has CDR1 MNHEY and CDR2 SVGAGI. The length of the CDR3 is 14 residues. Trimming cost V 5 bases and J 2 bases; bases outside gene matches: 5. The CDR3 region is CASSIRTGNYGYTF. The CDR3 region has the DNA TGTGCCAGCAGTATACGGACAGGAAACTATGGCTACACCTTC.

The J gene is TRBJ2-3, the V gene TRBV10-3; 14 bases match TRBD2. The junction had 7 bases not matched to a gene; V was cut back by 10 bases and J by 1 base. This CDR3 is built from 16 residues. Germline CDR1 reads ENHRY; CDR2 reads SYGVKD. The CDR3 region is CATGLAGAPGTDTQYF. In nucleotides, the CDR3 is TGTGCCACGGGACTAGCGGGGGCTCCTGGCACAGATACGCAGTATTTT.

V and J are TRBV6-5 and TRBJ1-2; D is unresolved. CDR3 length: 13 amino acids. CDR1 is MNHEY, CDR2 SVGAGI, per germline. The V end lost 0 bases, the J end lost 8 bases, and 10 bases lay between the germline ends. The CDR3 is CASSYSAEAGYTF. DNA of the CDR3: TGTGCCAGCAGTTACTCAGCGGAGGCGGGCTACACCTTC.

The V call is TRBV5-1, the J call TRBJ1-1; 7 bases fit TRBD1. The length of the CDR3 is 14 residues. The germline CDR1 and CDR2 sequences are SGHRS and YFSETQ. Germline trimming cut 1 base from V and 7 bases from J; bases unmatched to any gene: 7. CDR3 in amino acids: CASSLTVRTGEAFF. CDR3 bases: TGCGCCAGCAGCTTGACGGTGCGGACAGGTGAAGCTTTCTTT.

The chain combines TRBV6-5 with TRBJ2-5, with 10 bases that match TRBD2. CDR1 and CDR2 from the germline V gene are MNHEY and SVGAGI. CDR3 length: 16 residues. V lost 4 bases and J lost 0; bases outside the gene matches: 5. CDR3 sequence (DNA): TGTGCCAGCAGTTTAAGGACTAGCGGTTACCAAGAGACCCAGTACTTC. As protein: CASSLRTSGYQETQYF.

The chain is built from TRBV15 and TRBJ2-2; D uncertain. The CDR3 totals 14 residues. Deletions cut 9 bases from V and 1 base from J, with 12 bases between. The germline gives CDR1 LNHNV, CDR2 YYDKDF (reference sequence). CDR3 sequence (DNA): TGTGCCACGAAGTTTGCAGGGAACACCGGGGAGCTGTTTTTT. It specifies CATKFAGNTGELFF.

V gene TRBV4-1 combines with J gene TRBJ2-2, with 7 bases that match TRBD1. The V segment lost 0 bases and the J segment 4 bases; nucleotides outside the gene matches: 8. Looked up from germline, CDR1 is MGHRA and CDR2 is YSYEKL. The CDR3 totals 17 residues. CDR3: CASSQENLQGRTGELFF. CDR3 DNA: TGCGCCAGCAGCCAAGAAAACCTACAGGGGCGCACCGGGGAGCTGTTTTTT.

The chain employs TRBV5-1 and TRBJ2-7; 7 nucleotides align to TRBD1. V shed 7 bases and J 0 bases; nucleotides not matched to a gene: 7. Germline values: CDR1 SGHRS, CDR2 YFSETQ. This CDR3 comprises 14 residues. The CDR3 bases are TGCGCCAGCCAACCGGGACAGCGCTCCTACGAGCAGTACTTC. It codes for CASQPGQRSYEQYF.

The rearrangement uses TRBV19 and TRBJ2-5; tentative D call: TRBD2 (6 bases). V shed 3 bases and J shed 7 bases, with 15 bases lying between them. This CDR3 is built from 14 residues. Germline V gene sequence: CDR1 LNHDA, CDR2 SQIVND (reference sequence). In nucleotides, the CDR3 is TGTGCCAGTAGTATGAGTGGAGGGGAAGTGACCCAGTACTTC. Its protein product is CASSMSGGEVTQYF.

The rearrangement links TRBV30 to TRBJ2-3, with no clear D. The CDR3 is 13 residues long. The germline V and J ends were trimmed by 3 bases and 0 bases, with 7 bases remaining between them. Per the germline V gene, CDR1 is GTSNPN and CDR2 is SVGIG (reference sequence). The CDR3 loop is CAWRSSSTDTQYF. For the CDR3, the DNA is TGTGCCTGGAGGAGCTCCAGCACAGATACGCAGTATTTT.

The V and J genes are TRBV6-6 and TRBJ1-6; possibly TRBD1 for D (6 bases). This CDR3 spans 14 amino acids. Between the trimmed V and J ends, which lost 2 bases and 9 bases, there was a span of 11 bases. Germline CDR1 MNHNY, CDR2 SVGAGI (reference sequence). CDR3 sequence reads: CASSYAGEGSPLHF. The DNA of the CDR3 is TGTGCCAGCAGTTACGCAGGGGAGGGTTCACCCCTCCACTTT.

This sequence joins TRBV28 and TRBJ1-2; 8 bases are a match to TRBD1. Per germline, CDR1 MDHEN and CDR2 SYDVKM. With V trimmed by 6 bases and J by 12 bases, 6 bases remained unmatched. The length of the CDR3 is 11 residues. In DNA, the CDR3 is TGTGCCAGCAGCGAAGTCAGGGGGCACACCTTC. It translates to CASSEVRGHTF.

V and J are TRBV6-5 and TRBJ2-3; 7 bases map to TRBD2. The length of the CDR3 is 14 residues. The germline CDR1 and CDR2 sequences are MNHEY and SVGAGI. Trimming took 1 base from V and 4 from J; bases not matched to a gene: 2. In DNA form, the CDR3 reads TGTGCCAGCAGTTACTACCGGGGGGCAGATACGCAGTATTTT. Amino acids: CASSYYRGADTQYF.